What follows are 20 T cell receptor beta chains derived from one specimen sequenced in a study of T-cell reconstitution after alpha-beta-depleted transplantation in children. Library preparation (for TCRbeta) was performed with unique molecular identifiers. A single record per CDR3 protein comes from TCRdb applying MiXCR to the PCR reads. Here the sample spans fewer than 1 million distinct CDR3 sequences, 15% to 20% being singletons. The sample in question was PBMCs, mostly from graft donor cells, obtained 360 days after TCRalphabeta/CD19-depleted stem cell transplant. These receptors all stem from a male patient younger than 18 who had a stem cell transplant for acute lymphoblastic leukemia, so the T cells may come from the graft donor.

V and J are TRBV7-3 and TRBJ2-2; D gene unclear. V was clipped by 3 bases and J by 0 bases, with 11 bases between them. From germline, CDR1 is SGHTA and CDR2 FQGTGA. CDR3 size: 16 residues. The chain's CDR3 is CASSFHPAANTGELFF. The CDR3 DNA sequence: TGTGCCAGCAGCTTTCATCCAGCCGCGAACACCGGGGAGCTGTTTTTT.

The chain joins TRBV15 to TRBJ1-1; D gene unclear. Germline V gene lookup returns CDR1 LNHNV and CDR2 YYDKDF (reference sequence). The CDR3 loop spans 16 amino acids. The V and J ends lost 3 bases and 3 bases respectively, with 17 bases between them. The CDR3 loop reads CATSSSTLRWYTEAFF. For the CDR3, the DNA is TGTGCCACCAGCAGCAGTACCTTACGGTGGTACACTGAAGCTTTCTTT.

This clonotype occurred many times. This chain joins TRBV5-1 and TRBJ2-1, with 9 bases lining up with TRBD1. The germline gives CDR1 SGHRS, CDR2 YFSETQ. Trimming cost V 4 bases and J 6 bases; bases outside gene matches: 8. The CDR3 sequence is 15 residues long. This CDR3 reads CASSVTGGSGNEQFF. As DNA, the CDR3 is TGCGCCAGCAGCGTAACAGGGGGCTCGGGCAATGAGCAGTTCTTC.

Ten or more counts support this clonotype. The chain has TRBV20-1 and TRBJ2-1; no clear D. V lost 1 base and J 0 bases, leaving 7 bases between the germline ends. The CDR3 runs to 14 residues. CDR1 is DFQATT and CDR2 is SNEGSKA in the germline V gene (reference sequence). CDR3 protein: CSARASSSYNEQFF. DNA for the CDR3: TGCAGTGCTAGAGCGTCTAGCTCCTACAATGAGCAGTTCTTC.

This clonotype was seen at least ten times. This chain's CDR3 is CASSLGRHSTDTQYF. The CDR3, as DNA: TGTGCCAGCAGCTTGGGACGTCACTCCACAGATACGCAGTATTTT. The chain links TRBV7-3 to TRBJ2-3; either TRBD1 or TRBD2 may fit D (5 bases each). This CDR3 is built from 15 residues. The ends were cut back, 3 bases at V and 2 bases at J, with 12 bases in the middle. Germline CDR1 is SGHTA and CDR2 is FQGTGA.

CDR3 sequence reads: CASVSGGGWGPTMKQFF. The CDR3 DNA follows: TGTGCCAGCGTTTCCGGGGGGGGCTGGGGTCCTACAATGAAGCAGTTCTTC. This rearrangement joins TRBV13 to TRBJ2-1, with TRBD2 identical over 8 bases. Per the germline V gene, CDR1 is PRHDT and CDR2 is FYEKMQ (reference sequence). After removal of 8 bases from V and 11 bases from J, the junction contained 23 bases not matched to a gene. CDR3 size: 17 residues.

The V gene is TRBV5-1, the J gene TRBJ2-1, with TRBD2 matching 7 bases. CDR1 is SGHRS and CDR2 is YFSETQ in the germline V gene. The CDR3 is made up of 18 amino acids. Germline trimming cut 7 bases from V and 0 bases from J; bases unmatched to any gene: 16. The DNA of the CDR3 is TGCGCCAGCTCCGGCGGGAGAGGTTCAATTAGCTCCTACAATGAGCAGTTCTTC. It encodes CASSGGRGSISSYNEQFF.

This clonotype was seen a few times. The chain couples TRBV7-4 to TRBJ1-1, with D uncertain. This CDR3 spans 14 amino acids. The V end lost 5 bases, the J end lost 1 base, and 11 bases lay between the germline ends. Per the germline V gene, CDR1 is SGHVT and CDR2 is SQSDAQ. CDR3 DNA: TGTGCCAGCAGCAGTCCGACGGGGAACACTGAAGCTTTCTTT. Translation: CASSSPTGNTEAFF.

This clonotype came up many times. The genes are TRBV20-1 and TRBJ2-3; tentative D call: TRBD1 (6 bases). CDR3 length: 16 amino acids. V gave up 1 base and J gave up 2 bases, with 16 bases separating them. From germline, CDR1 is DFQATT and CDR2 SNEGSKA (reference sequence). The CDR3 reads CSARAYLTGNTDTQYF. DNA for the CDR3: TGCAGTGCTAGAGCGTATCTGACAGGTAACACAGATACGCAGTATTTT.

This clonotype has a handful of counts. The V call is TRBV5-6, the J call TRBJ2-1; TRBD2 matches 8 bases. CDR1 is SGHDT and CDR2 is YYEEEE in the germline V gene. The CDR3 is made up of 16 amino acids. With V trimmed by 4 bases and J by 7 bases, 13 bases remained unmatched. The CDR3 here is CASSDGLAVNRNEQFF. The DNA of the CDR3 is TGTGCCAGCAGCGACGGACTAGCAGTCAATAGAAATGAGCAGTTCTTC.

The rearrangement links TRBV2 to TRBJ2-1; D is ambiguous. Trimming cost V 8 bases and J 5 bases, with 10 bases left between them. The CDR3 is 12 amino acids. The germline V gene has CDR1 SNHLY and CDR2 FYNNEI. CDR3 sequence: CASGSNDNEQFF. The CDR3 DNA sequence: TGTGCCAGCGGTAGTAACGACAATGAGCAGTTCTTC.

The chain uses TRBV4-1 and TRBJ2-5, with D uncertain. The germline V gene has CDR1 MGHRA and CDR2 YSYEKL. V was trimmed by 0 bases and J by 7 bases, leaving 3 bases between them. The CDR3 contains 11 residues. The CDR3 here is CASSQDRTQYF. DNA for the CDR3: TGCGCCAGCAGCCAAGATCGGACCCAGTACTTC.

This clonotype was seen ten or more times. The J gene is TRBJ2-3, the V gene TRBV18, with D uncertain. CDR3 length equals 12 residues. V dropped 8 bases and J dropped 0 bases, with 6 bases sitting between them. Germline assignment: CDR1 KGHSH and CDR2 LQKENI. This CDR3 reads CASSPSTDTQYF. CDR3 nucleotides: TGTGCCAGCAGTCCTAGCACAGATACGCAGTATTTT.

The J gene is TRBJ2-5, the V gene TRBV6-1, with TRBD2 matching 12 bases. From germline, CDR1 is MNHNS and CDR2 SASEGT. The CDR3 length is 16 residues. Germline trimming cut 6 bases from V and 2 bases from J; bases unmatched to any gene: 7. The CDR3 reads CASRKRLAGEQETQYF. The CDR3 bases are TGTGCCAGCAGGAAAAGACTAGCGGGGGAACAAGAGACCCAGTACTTC.

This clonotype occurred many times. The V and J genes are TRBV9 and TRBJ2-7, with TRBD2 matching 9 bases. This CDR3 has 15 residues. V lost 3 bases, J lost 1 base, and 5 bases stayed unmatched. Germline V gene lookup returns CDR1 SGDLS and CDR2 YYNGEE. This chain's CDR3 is CASSAGTSPSYEQYF. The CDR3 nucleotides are TGTGCCAGCAGCGCCGGGACTAGCCCTTCCTACGAGCAGTACTTC.

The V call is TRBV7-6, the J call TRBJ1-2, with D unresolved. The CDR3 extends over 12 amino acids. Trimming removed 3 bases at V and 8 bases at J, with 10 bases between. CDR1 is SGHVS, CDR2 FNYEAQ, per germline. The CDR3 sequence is CASSFWGTGYTF. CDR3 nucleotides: TGTGCCAGCAGCTTTTGGGGAACCGGCTACACCTTC. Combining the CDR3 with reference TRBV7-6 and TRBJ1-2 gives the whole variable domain GAGVSQSPRYKVTKRGQDVALRCDPISGHVSLYWYRQALGQGPEFLTYFNYEAQQDKSGLPNDRFSAERPEGSISTLTIQRTEQRDSAMYRCASSFWGTGYTFGSGTRLTVV.

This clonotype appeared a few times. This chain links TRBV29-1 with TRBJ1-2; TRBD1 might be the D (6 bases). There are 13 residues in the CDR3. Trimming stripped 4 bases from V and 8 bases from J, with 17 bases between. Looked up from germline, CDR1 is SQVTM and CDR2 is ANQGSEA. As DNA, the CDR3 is TGCAGCGTTGGGCGGACAGTCCGATTAGGCTACACCTTC. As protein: CSVGRTVRLGYTF.

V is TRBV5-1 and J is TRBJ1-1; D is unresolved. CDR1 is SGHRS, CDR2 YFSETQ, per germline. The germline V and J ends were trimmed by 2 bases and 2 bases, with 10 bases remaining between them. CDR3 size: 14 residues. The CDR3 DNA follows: TGCGCCAGCAGCTTCTCAGTCCCTAACACTGAAGCTTTCTTT. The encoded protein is CASSFSVPNTEAFF.

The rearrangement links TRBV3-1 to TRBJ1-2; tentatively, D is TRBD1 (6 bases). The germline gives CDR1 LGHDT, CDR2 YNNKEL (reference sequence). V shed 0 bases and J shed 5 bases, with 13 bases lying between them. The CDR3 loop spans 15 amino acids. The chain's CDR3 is CASSQDDRRYYGYTF. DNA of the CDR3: TGTGCCAGCAGCCAAGACGACAGGAGATATTATGGCTACACCTTC.

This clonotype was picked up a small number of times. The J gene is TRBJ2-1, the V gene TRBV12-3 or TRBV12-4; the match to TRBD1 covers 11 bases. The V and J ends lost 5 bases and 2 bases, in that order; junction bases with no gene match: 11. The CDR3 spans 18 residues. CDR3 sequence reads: CASSQPGTGGATYNEQFF. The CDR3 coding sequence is TGTGCCAGCAGTCAGCCCGGGACAGGGGGGGCCACCTACAATGAGCAGTTCTTC.